Presented here are 19 T cell receptor beta chains from one specimen sequenced in a study of T cells in Graves' hyperthyroidism and ophthalmopathy. RNA transcripts yielded amplified TCR beta CDR3 regions. The HTBI primer set drove a first-round RT-PCR of the TCR CDR3. TCRdb passed the multiplex PCR reads through MiXCR, listing each CDR3 protein once. Among 350,000 to 450,000 distinct CDR3 sequences, about 17% were seen once, and the ten largest hold more than 30%. Sequencing input: blood. These receptors all stem from a woman aged 25 to 45 with Graves' hyperthyroidism that later progressed to Graves' ophthalmopathy.

Concerning this clonotype itself: Given a much more abundant clone one base away, this may be a read error. The chain joins TRBV10-3 to TRBJ1-2; D gene uncertain. Germline-derived CDR1 and CDR2 are ENHRY and SYGVKD. This CDR3 spans 13 amino acids. CDR3 residues: CTASSTSPNGYTF. Here the CDR3 DNA reads TGTACCGCTTCCTCAACGTCCCCTAATGGCTACACCTTC.

The chain has TRBV29-1 and TRBJ2-7, with 7 nucleotides matching TRBD1. J lost 3 bases, V lost 1 base, and 9 bases had no gene match. The CDR3 is 15 amino acids. Germline CDR1 is SQVTM and CDR2 is ANQGSEA. CDR3 in DNA: TGCAGCGTTGAAGCTAAGGACAGGCCAAGCTACGAGCAGTACTTC. It is translated as CSVEAKDRPSYEQYF.

Worth noting for this clonotype: A clone one base away is much larger, so this may be a read error. The V call is TRBV28, the J call TRBJ2-1; 13 nucleotides agree with TRBD2. This CDR3 has 16 residues. Germline values: CDR1 MDHEN, CDR2 SYDVKM. Unmatched junction bases numbered 9, after V lost 6 bases and J lost 7 bases. CDR3: CASSPQGLAGRNEQFF. DNA for the CDR3: TGTGCCAGCAGCCCACAGGGACTAGCGGGACGAAATGAGCAGTTCTTC.

In its sample, this clonotype was seen once. The CDR3 is CSVEGDRRYGYTF. CDR3 sequence (DNA): TGCAGCGTTGAAGGCGACAGGAGATATGGCTACACCTTC. The chain links TRBV29-1 to TRBJ1-2; tentative D call: TRBD1 (6 bases). V gave up 1 base and J gave up 5 bases, with 11 bases separating them. Germline CDR1 and CDR2: SQVTM and ANQGSEA. The CDR3 consists of 13 residues.

The chain recombines TRBV12-3 or TRBV12-4 with TRBJ1-1, with TRBD1 matching 8 bases. V shed 6 bases and J 1 base; nucleotides not matched to a gene: 10. The CDR3 contains 16 residues. The DNA for the CDR3 is TGTGCCAGCAGCAGTCGACAGGGGATGGGGAACACTGAAGCTTTCTTT. Amino acids: CASSSRQGMGNTEAFF.

This clonotype was seen a few times. The gene calls are TRBV15 and TRBJ2-1; either TRBD1 or TRBD2 may fit D (5 bases each). This CDR3 is built from 13 residues. Looked up from germline, CDR1 is LNHNV and CDR2 is YYDKDF (reference sequence). V shed 8 bases and J shed 3 bases, with 11 bases lying between them. The CDR3 reads CATQGASYNEQFF. The CDR3 coding sequence is TGTGCCACCCAGGGAGCGAGCTACAATGAGCAGTTCTTC. Complete variable domain (other parts from reference TRBV15 and TRBJ2-1): DAMVIQNPRYQVTQFGKPVTLSCSQTLNHNVMYWYQQKSSQAPKLLFHYYDKDFNNEADTPDNFQSRRPNTSFCFLDIRSPGLGDTAMYLCATQGASYNEQFFGPGTRLTVL.

This clonotype came up a few times. The J gene is TRBJ2-7, the V gene TRBV27; the D is unclear. Germline V gene lookup returns CDR1 MNHEY and CDR2 SMNVEV (reference sequence). V was trimmed by 6 bases and J by 2 bases, leaving 14 bases between them. The CDR3 loop spans 14 amino acids. The CDR3 is CASSPFWPAYEQYF. Written as DNA, the CDR3 is TGTGCCAGCAGCCCCTTTTGGCCGGCCTACGAGCAGTACTTC.

The gene calls are TRBV18 and TRBJ1-2; possible D gene TRBD1, 5 bases. With 6 bases removed from V and 1 base from J, the gap between germline ends came to 15 bases. The germline CDR1 and CDR2 sequences are KGHSH and LQKENI. The CDR3 runs to 15 residues. CDR3 loop: CASSTILGVNYGYTF. The CDR3 DNA reads as TGTGCCAGCTCGACGATCCTGGGGGTTAACTATGGCTACACCTTC.

This clonotype was seen repeatedly, ten times or more. The genes are TRBV7-8 and TRBJ2-2, with 11 positions matching TRBD2. V gave up 4 bases and J gave up 4 bases; unmatched junction bases: 8. This CDR3 contains 17 residues. Germline lookup yields CDR1 SGHVS and CDR2 FQNEAQ. This CDR3 is CASSYYALAGVTGELFF. The CDR3 DNA follows: TGTGCCAGCAGCTACTACGCACTAGCGGGGGTCACCGGGGAGCTGTTTTTT.

In its sample, this clonotype was seen many times. V and J are TRBV28 and TRBJ2-5; 7 nucleotides line up with TRBD2. Per the germline V gene, CDR1 is MDHEN and CDR2 is SYDVKM. J was trimmed by 3 bases and V by 5 bases; bases with no gene match: 12. The CDR3 contains 16 residues. The CDR3: CASSRQGLLLKETQYF. As DNA, the CDR3 is TGTGCCAGCAGTCGCCAGGGACTACTTCTAAAAGAGACCCAGTACTTC.

This clonotype was seen at least ten times. The CDR3 region has the DNA TGTGCCAGCAGTGACCGGGACTTGGGCCGATACGAGCAGTACTTC. This encodes CASSDRDLGRYEQYF. The gene calls are TRBV12-3 or TRBV12-4 and TRBJ2-7; tentatively, D is TRBD2 (6 bases). V lost 5 bases, J lost 4 bases, and 18 bases lay in between. The CDR3 spans 15 residues.

This clonotype has ten or more counts. The chain carries TRBV15 and TRBJ2-3; 10 bases are a match to TRBD2. There are 15 residues in the CDR3. The V gene's germline CDR1 is LNHNV and CDR2 YYDKDF (reference sequence). The trim removed 3 bases at V and 6 bases at J, leaving 6 bases unmatched. The CDR3 region has the DNA TGTGCCACCAGCAGCCTAGCGGGAGCCATTGATACGCAGTATTTT. Amino acid sequence: CATSSLAGAIDTQYF.

The sample holds many counts of this clonotype. The CDR3 sequence is CASSRLYEQYF. CDR3 bases: TGTGCCAGCAGCCGATTATACGAGCAGTACTTC. J is TRBJ2-7 and V is TRBV12-3 or TRBV12-4; no clear D gene. There are 11 residues in the CDR3. The V gene lost 6 bases and the J gene lost 4 bases, with 7 bases spanning the gap.

The chain combines TRBV20-1 with TRBJ1-1; 9 bases agree with TRBD1. CDR1 and CDR2 (germline): DFQATT, SNEGSKA (reference sequence). Trimming took 6 bases from V and 8 from J; bases not matched to a gene: 7. This CDR3 spans 12 amino acids. The CDR3 loop reads CSARQGDLEAFF. The DNA for the CDR3 is TGCAGTGCCCGACAGGGGGACCTCGAAGCTTTCTTT.

V is TRBV14 and J is TRBJ2-3; perhaps TRBD1 as D (6 bases). The germline CDR1 and CDR2 sequences are SGHDN and FVKESK. The germline V and J ends were trimmed by 3 bases and 5 bases, with 12 bases remaining between them. The CDR3 sequence is 14 residues long. The CDR3 spells CASSQRQVIDTQYF. Written as DNA, the CDR3 is TGTGCCAGCAGCCAGCGACAGGTCATAGATACGCAGTATTTT.

This clonotype was detected only a few times. An end of the junction differs from the germline gene, which may be a read error. The rearrangement links TRBV29-1 to TRBJ2-7, with D perhaps assigned TRBD1 or TRBD2 (5 bases each). The CDR3 contains 12 residues. CDR1 is SQVTM and CDR2 is ANQGSEA in the germline V gene. The CDR3 nucleotides are TGCAGCAGCCGGGACGGATCCTACAAGCAGTACTTC. This gives the protein CSSRDGSYKQYF.

This clonotype occurred many times. J is TRBJ1-5 and V is TRBV6-1; D is undetermined. Between the trimmed V and J ends, which lost 7 bases and 4 bases, there was a span of 8 bases. The CDR3 runs to 12 residues. CDR1 is MNHNS, CDR2 SASEGT, per germline. This chain's CDR3 is CASTRVNQPQHF. The CDR3 DNA reads TGTGCCAGCACGAGAGTTAATCAGCCCCAGCATTTT.

V usage is TRBV9 and J usage is TRBJ1-1; D uncertain. This CDR3 is built from 14 residues. The germline V and J ends were trimmed by 0 bases and 5 bases, with 11 bases remaining between them. Germline V lookup: CDR1 SGDLS, CDR2 YYNGEE. CDR3 coding DNA: TGTGCCAGCAGCGTAGGACGGTTAGAGACTGAAGCTTTCTTT. It encodes CASSVGRLETEAFF.

This chain connects TRBV12-3 or TRBV12-4 to TRBJ2-2, with TRBD2 matching over 7 bases. J gave up 4 bases and V 3 bases, and 2 bases lay outside the gene matches. The CDR3 has 14 residues. In nucleotides, the CDR3 is TGTGCCAGCAGTTTCAGGGAGGGCACCGGGGAGCTGTTTTTT. The encoded protein is CASSFREGTGELFF.